These T cell receptor beta chains were read from a single sample in a study of CD8 T cells in Susac syndrome. TCRdb itself ran the immunoSEQ multiplex PCR reads through MiXCR, one entry per CDR3 protein. The data show some 250,000 distinct CDR3 sequences, with 90% to 96% seen just once and approximately 0.094% held by the top ten. The sequencing input was CD4+ T cells from PBMCs. Receptor source: a human donor with Susac syndrome. The CDR3 runs from the conserved cysteine through the conserved F or W. Each record gives: CDR3 protein, V gene, J gene.

CASSQDRSKFYKDTQYF	TRBV3-1	TRBJ2-3
CASRSGTRLTGELFF	TRBV27	TRBJ2-2
CASYTEPMAVTEAFF	TRBV28	TRBJ1-1
CSAREFLQGANIQYF	TRBV20-1	TRBJ2-7
CASRKGQGNIQYF	TRBV5-1	TRBJ2-4
CASRDVVAAPYEQYF	TRBV2	TRBJ2-7
CASSPVIQGSTEAFF	TRBV27	TRBJ1-1
CSVEDLSALNYGYTF	TRBV29-1	TRBJ1-2
CAWSGGLVAGTDTQYF	TRBV30	TRBJ2-3
CSVDGGAGEKLFF	TRBV29-1	TRBJ1-4
CSVAGTGAYEQYF	TRBV29-1	TRBJ2-7
CSVVPTGGEAFF	TRBV29-1	TRBJ1-1
CASSLGPGDGEQYF	TRBV7-8	TRBJ2-7
CATSTRLDTYYGYTF	TRBV15	TRBJ1-2
CASSLSGQPSGNTEAFF	TRBV7-9	TRBJ1-1
CSARKYNEQFF	TRBV29-1	TRBJ2-1
CASSLAGPADTQYF	TRBV5-1	TRBJ2-3
CASSYWGLRTGQGYTQYF	TRBV6-5	TRBJ2-3
CASSQLVTAGTTNTGELFF	TRBV23-1	TRBJ2-2
CASSLAGGGAQPQHF	TRBV7-2	TRBJ1-5
CASSQVLGDGYTF	TRBV4-2	TRBJ1-2
CSASTVSERYGQPQHF	TRBV20-1	TRBJ1-5
CASSLGERAYEQYF	TRBV11-2	TRBJ2-7
CASSSRPGTDSNQPQHF	TRBV18	TRBJ1-5
CASSQHRDFAFYEQYF	TRBV5-1	TRBJ2-7
CSAREPGQGGCTF	TRBV20-1	TRBJ1-2
CAISRLAGSAGELFF	TRBV10-3	TRBJ2-2
CASSQDQTKIYNEQFF	TRBV4-2	TRBJ2-1
CASSVVGLGHYGYTF	TRBV9	TRBJ1-2
CAWSAPQGRNEQFF	TRBV30	TRBJ2-1
CASSLDPGGFYEQYF	TRBV5-1	TRBJ2-7
CAWTGQGATGAFF	TRBV30	TRBJ1-1
CASSTGLGYTF	TRBV6-6	TRBJ1-2
CASSPRTGSDRMDEQFF	TRBV7-9	TRBJ2-1
CASSVTRPGLAGERPYEQYF	TRBV19	TRBJ2-7
CASSSGQGAFLNTEAFF	TRBV5-1	TRBJ1-1
CASSLDGISGANVLTF	TRBV13	TRBJ2-6
CSASPGTLNQPQHF	TRBV20-1	TRBJ1-5
CSARRQALYYEQYF	TRBV20-1	TRBJ2-7
CASSSTSGGGFGELFF	TRBV5-4	TRBJ2-2
CASSEQGEIQYF	TRBV7-2	TRBJ2-4